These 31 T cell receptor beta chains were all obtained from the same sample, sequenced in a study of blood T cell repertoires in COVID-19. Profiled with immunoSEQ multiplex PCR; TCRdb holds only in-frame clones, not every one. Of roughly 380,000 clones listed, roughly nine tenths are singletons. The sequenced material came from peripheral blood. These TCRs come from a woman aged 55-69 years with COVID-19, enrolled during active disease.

The CDR3 here is CASSQDRAGVSTDTQYF. The CDR3 DNA sequence: TGTGCCAGCAGCCAAGACAGGGCGGGGGTTAGCACAGATACGCAGTATTTT. The chain is built from TRBV4-2 and TRBJ2-3; 7 bases agree with TRBD2. This CDR3 is 17 amino acids long. The V gene end was trimmed by 0 bases and the J gene end by 0 bases; junction bases not matched to a gene: 6. Germline assignment: CDR1 LGHNA and CDR2 YNFKEQ.

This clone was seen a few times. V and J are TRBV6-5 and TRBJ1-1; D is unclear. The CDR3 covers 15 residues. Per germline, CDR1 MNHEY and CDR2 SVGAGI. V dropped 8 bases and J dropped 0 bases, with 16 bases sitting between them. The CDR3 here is CASFQIPQMNTEAFF. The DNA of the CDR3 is TGTGCCAGCTTCCAGATCCCTCAGATGAACACTGAAGCTTTCTTT.

The CDR3 DNA sequence: TGTGCCAGTAGTCCCCAGGGAACCTATGGCTACACCTTC. Its protein product is CASSPQGTYGYTF. This chain uses TRBV19 with TRBJ1-2; maybe TRBD1 (5 bases). This CDR3 contains 13 residues. CDR1 is LNHDA and CDR2 is SQIVND in the germline V gene (reference sequence). Trimming pared 5 bases from V and 4 bases from J, leaving 11 bases between. Complete variable domain (other parts from reference TRBV19 and TRBJ1-2): DGGITQSPKYLFRKEGQNVTLSCEQNLNHDAMYWYRQDPGQGLRLIYYSQIVNDFQKGDIAEGYSVSREKKESFPLTVTSAQKNPTAFYLCASSPQGTYGYTFGSGTRLTVV.

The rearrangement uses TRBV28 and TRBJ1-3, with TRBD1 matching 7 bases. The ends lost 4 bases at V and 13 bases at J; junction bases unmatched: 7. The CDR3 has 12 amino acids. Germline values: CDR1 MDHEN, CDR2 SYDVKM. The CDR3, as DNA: TGTGCCAGCAGTTCCCAGACAGGGATAATATATTTT. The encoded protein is CASSSQTGIIYF. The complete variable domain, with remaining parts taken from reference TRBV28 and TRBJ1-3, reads DVKVTQSSRYLVKRTGEKVFLECVQDMDHENMFWYRQDPGLGLRLIYFSYDVKMKEKGDIPEGYSVSREKKERFSLILESASTNQTSMYLCASSSQTGIIYFGEGSWLTVV.

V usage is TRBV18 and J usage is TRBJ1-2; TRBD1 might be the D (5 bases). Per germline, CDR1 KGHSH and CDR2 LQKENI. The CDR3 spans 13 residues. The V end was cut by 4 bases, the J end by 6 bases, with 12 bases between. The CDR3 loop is CASSLRVEHGYTF. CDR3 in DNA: TGTGCCAGCTCACTCAGGGTAGAGCATGGCTACACCTTC.

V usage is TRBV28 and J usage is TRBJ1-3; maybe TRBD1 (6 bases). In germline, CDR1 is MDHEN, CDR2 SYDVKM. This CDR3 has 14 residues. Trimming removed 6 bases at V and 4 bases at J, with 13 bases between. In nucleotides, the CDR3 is TGTGCCAGCAGCACAGGGTCATACGGAAACACCATATATTTT. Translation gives CASSTGSYGNTIYF.

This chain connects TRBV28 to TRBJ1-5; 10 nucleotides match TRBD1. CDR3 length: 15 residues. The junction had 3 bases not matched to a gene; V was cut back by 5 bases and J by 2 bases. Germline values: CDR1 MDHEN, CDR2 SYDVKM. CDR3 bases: TGTGCCAGCAGTGGACAGGGGGAGGGCAATCAGCCCCAGCATTTT. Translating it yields CASSGQGEGNQPQHF.

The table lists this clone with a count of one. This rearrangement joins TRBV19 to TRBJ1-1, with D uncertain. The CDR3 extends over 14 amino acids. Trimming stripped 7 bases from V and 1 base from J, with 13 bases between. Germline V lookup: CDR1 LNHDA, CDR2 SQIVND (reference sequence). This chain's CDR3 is CASMYERGNTEAFF. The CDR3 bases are TGTGCCAGTATGTATGAACGGGGGAACACTGAAGCTTTCTTT.

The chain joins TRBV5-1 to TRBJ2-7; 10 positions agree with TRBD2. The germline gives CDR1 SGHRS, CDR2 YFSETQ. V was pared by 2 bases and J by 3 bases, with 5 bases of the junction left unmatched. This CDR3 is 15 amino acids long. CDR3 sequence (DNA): TGCGCCAGCAGCTTAGGGACTAGCGTTAACTACGAGCAGTACTTC. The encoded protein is CASSLGTSVNYEQYF. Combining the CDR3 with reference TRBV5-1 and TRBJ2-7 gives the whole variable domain KAGVTQTPRYLIKTRGQQVTLSCSPISGHRSVSWYQQTPGQGLQFLFEYFSETQRNKGNFPGRFSGRQFSNSRSEMNVSTLELGDSALYLCASSLGTSVNYEQYFGPGTRLTVT.

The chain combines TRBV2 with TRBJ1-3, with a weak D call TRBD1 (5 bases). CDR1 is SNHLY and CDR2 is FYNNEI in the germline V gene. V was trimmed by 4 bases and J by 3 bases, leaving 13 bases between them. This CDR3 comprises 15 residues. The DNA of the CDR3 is TGTGCCAGCAGTGTGGTCAGGGCGATTGGAAACACCATATATTTT. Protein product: CASSVVRAIGNTIYF.

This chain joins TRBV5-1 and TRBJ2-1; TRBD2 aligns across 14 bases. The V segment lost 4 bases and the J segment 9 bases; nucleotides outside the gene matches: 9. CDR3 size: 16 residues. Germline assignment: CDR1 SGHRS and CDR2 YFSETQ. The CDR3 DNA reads TGCGCCAGCAGCCCCAGACTAGCGGGGGGGGGCAGTGAGCAGTTCTTC. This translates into CASSPRLAGGGSEQFF.

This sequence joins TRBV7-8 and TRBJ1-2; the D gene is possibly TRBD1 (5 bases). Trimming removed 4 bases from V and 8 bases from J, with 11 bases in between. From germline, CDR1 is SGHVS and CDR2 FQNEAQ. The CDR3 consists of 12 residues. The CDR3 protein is CASSSAWGGYTF. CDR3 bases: TGTGCCAGCAGCTCCGCTTGGGGCGGCTACACCTTC.

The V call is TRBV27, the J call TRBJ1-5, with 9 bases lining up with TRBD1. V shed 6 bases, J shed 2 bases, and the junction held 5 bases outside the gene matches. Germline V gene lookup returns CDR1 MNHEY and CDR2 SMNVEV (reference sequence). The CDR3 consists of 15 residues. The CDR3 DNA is TGTGCCAGCAGGTCACAGGGGGCCGGCAATCAGCCCCAGCATTTT. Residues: CASRSQGAGNQPQHF.

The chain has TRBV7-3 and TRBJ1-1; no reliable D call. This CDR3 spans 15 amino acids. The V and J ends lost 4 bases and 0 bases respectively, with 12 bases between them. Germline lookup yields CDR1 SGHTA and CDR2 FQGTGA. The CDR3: CASSSYRSVNTEAFF. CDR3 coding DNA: TGTGCCAGCAGCTCCTATCGTTCGGTGAACACTGAAGCTTTCTTT.

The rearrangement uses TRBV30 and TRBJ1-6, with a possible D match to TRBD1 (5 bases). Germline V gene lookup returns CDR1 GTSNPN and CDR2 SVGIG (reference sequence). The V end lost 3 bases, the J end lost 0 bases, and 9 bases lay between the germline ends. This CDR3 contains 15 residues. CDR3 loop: CAWSRQSSYNSPLHF. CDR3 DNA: TGTGCCTGGAGCCGACAGAGCTCCTATAATTCACCCCTCCACTTT.

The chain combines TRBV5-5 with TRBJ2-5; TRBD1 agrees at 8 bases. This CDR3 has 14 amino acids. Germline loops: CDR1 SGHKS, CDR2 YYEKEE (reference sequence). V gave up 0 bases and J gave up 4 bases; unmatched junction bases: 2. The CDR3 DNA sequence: TGTGCCAGCAGCTTGGCCAGGGGGCGAGAGACCCAGTACTTC. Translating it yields CASSLARGRETQYF. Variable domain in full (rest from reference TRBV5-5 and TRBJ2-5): DAGVTQSPTHLIKTRGQQVTLRCSPISGHKSVSWYQQVLGQGPQFIFQYYEKEERGRGNFPDRFSARQFPNYSSELNVNALLLGDSALYLCASSLARGRETQYFGPGTRLLVL.

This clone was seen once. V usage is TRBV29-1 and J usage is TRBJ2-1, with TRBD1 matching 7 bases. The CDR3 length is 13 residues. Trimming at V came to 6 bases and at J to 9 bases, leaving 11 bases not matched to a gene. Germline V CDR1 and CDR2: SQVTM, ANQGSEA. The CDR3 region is CSVRLDRVSEQFF. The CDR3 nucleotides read TGCAGCGTACGATTAGACAGGGTCTCTGAGCAGTTCTTC.

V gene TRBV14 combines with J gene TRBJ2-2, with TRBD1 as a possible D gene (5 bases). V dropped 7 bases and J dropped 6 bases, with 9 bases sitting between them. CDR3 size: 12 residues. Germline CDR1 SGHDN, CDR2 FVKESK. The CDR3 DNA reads TGTGCCAGCACCTTGGGGCCCGGGGAGCTGTTTTTT. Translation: CASTLGPGELFF.

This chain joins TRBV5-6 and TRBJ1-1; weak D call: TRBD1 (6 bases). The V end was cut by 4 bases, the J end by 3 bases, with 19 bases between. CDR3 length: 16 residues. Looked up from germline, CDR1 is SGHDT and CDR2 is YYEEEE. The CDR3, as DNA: TGTGCCAGCAGCGGGGCGGGGGGCGGAATTGACACTGAAGCTTTCTTT. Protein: CASSGAGGGIDTEAFF.

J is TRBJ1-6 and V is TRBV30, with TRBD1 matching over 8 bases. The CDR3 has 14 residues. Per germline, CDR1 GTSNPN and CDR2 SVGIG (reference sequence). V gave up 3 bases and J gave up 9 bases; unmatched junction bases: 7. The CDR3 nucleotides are TGTGCCTGGAGGACAGGGGACGGAATTTCACCCCTCCACTTT. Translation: CAWRTGDGISPLHF. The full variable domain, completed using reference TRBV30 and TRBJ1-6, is SQTIHQWPATLVQPVGSPLSLECTVEGTSNPNLYWYRQAAGRGLQLLFYSVGIGQISSEVPQNLSASRPQDRQFILSSKKLLLSDSGFYLCAWRTGDGISPLHFGNGTRLTVT.

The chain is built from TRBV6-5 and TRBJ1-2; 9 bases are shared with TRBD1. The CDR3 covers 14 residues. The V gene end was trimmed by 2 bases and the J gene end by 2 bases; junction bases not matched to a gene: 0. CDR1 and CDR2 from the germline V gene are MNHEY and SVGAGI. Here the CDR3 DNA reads TGTGCCAGCAGTTACGGGACAGGGAACTATGGCTACACCTTC. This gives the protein CASSYGTGNYGYTF.

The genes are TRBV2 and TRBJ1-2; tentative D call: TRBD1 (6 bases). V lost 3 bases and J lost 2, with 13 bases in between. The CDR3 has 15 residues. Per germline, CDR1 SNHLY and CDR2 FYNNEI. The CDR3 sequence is CASSEGGTPNYGYTF. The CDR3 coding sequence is TGTGCCAGCAGTGAGGGGGGGACACCAAACTATGGCTACACCTTC.

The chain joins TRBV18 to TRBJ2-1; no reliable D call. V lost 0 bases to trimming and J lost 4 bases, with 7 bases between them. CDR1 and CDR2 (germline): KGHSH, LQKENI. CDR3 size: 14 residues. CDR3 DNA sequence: TGTGCCAGCTCACCACCTCCCGGGTACAATGAGCAGTTCTTC. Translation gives CASSPPPGYNEQFF.

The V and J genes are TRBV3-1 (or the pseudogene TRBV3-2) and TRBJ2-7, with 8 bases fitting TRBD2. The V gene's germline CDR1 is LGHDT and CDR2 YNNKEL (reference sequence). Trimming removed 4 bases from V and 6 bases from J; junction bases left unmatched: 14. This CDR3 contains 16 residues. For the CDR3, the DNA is TGTGCCAGCAGCCGCAGTGAGTTCGGGCGGGGGGCCGAGCAGTACTTC. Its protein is CASSRSEFGRGAEQYF.

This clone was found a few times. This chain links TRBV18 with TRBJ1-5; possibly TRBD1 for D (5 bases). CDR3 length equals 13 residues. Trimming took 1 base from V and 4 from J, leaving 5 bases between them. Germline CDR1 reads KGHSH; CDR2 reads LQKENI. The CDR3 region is CASSPQGNQPQHF. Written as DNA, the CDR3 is TGTGCCAGCTCACCACAGGGGAATCAGCCCCAGCATTTT.

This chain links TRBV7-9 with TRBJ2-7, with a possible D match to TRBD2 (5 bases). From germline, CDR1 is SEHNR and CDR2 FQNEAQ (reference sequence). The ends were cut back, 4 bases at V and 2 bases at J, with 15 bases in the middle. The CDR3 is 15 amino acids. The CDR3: CASSSSAGGPYEQYF. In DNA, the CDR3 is TGTGCCAGCAGCTCCTCGGCGGGCGGGCCCTACGAGCAGTACTTC.

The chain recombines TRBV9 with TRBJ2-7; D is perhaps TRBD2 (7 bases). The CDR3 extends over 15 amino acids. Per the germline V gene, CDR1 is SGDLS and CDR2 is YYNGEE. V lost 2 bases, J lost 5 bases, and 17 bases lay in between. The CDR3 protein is CASSVRGALRNEQYF. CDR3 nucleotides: TGTGCCAGCAGCGTCCGGGGGGCCCTTCGGAACGAGCAGTACTTC.

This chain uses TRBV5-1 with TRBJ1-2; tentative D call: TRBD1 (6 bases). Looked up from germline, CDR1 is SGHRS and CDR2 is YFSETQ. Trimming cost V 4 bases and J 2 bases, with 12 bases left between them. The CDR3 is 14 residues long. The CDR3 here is CASSPRQENYGYTF. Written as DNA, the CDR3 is TGCGCCAGCAGCCCCCGACAGGAAAACTATGGCTACACCTTC.

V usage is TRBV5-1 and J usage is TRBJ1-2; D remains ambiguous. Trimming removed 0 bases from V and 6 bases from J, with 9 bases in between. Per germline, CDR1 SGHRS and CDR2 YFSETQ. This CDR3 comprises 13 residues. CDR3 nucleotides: TGCGCCAGCAGCTTGGACTCGCAGGATGGCTACACCTTC. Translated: CASSLDSQDGYTF.

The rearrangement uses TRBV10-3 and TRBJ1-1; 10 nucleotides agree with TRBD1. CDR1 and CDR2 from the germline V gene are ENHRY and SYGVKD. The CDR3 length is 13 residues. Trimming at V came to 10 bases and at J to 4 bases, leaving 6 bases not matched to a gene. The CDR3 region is CASRRTGGTEAFF. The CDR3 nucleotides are TGTGCCAGCAGGAGGACAGGGGGCACTGAAGCTTTCTTT.

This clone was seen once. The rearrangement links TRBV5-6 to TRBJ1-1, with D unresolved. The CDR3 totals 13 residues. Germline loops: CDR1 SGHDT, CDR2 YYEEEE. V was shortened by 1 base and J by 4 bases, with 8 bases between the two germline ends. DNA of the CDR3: TGTGCCAGCAGCTTGTATCCGGTCACTGAAGCTTTCTTT. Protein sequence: CASSLYPVTEAFF.